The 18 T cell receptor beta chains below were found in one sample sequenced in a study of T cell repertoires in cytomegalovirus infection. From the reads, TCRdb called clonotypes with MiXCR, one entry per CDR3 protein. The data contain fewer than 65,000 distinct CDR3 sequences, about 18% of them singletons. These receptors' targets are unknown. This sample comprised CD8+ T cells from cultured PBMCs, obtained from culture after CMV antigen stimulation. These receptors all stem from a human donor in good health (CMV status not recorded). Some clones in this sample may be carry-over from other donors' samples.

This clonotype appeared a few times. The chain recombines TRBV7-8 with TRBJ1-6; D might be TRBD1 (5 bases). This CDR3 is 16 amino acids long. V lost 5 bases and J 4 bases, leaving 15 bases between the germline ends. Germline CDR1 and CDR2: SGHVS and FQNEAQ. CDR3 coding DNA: TGTGCCAGCAGCGCCGTACGGGGGAGGTATAATTCACCCCTCCACTTT. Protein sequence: CASSAVRGRYNSPLHF.

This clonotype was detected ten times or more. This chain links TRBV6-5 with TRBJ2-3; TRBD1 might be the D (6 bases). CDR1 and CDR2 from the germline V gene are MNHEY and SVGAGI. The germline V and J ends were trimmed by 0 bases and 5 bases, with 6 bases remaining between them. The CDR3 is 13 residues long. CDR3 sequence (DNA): TGTGCCAGCAGTTACTCAGGGGGAGATACGCAGTATTTT. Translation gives CASSYSGGDTQYF.

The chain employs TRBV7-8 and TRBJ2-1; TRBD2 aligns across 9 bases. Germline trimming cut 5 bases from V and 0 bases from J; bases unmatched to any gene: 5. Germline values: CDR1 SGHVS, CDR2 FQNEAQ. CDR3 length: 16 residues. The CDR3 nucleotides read TGTGCCAGCAGCCAACCGGGACTAGCCTCCTACAATGAGCAGTTCTTC. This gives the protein CASSQPGLASYNEQFF.

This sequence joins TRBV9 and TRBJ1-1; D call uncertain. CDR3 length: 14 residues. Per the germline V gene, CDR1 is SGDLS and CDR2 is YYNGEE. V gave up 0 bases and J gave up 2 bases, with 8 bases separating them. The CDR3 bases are TGTGCCAGCAGCGTAGTGAAGGGTAACACTGAAGCTTTCTTT. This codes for CASSVVKGNTEAFF.

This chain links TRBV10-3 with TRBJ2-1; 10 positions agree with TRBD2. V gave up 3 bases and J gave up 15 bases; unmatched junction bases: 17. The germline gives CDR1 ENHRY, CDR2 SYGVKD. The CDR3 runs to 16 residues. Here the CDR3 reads CAISEAWATSGESPFF. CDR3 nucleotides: TGTGCCATCAGTGAAGCCTGGGCTACTAGCGGGGAGTCCCCGTTCTTC.

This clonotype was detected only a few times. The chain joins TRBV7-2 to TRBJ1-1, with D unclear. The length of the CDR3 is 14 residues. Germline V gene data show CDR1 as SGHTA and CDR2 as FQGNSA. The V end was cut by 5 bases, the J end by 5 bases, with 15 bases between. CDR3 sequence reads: CASSPNLSGTEAFF. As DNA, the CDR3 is TGTGCCAGCAGCCCAAACCTATCGGGAACTGAAGCTTTCTTT.

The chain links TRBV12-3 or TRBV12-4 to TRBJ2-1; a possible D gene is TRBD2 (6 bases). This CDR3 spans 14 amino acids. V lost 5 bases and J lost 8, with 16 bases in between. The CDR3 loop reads CASSPGTEWDEQFF. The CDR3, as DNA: TGTGCCAGCAGTCCAGGGACTGAATGGGATGAGCAGTTCTTC.

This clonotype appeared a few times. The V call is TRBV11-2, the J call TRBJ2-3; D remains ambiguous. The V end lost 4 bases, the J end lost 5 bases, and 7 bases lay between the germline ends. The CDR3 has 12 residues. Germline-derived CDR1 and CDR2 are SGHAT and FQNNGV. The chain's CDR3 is CASSSIGDTQYF. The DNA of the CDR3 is TGTGCCAGCAGCTCAATTGGAGATACGCAGTATTTT.

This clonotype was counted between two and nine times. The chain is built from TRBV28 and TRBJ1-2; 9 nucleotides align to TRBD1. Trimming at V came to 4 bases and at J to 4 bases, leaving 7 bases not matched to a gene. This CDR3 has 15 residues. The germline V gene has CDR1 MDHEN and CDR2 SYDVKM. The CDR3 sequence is CASSSYRTGAYGYTF. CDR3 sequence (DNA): TGTGCCAGCAGTTCCTACCGGACAGGGGCCTATGGCTACACCTTC.

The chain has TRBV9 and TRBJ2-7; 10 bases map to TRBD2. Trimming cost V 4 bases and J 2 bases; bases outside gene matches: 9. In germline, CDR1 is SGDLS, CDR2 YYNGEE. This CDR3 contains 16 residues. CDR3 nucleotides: TGTGCCAGCAGCCCCACTAGCGGGGCTCTCGCCTACGAGCAGTACTTC. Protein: CASSPTSGALAYEQYF.

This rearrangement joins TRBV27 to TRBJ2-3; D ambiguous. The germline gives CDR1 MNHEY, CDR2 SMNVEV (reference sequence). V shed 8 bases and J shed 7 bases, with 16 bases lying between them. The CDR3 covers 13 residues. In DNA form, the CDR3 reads TGTGCCAGCGGCCAGAGTAGGCAGAATACGCAGTATTTT. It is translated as CASGQSRQNTQYF.

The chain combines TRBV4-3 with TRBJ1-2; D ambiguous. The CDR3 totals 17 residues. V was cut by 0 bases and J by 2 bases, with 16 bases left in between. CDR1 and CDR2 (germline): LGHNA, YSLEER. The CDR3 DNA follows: TGCGCCAGCAGCCAAGATTTAGTGACATCCATCAACTATGGCTACACCTTC. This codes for CASSQDLVTSINYGYTF.

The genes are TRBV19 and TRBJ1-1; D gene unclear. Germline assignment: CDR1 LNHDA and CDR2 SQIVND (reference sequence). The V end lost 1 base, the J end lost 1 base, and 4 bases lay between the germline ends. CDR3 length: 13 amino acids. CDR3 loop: CASSIGGNTEAFF. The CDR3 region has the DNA TGTGCCAGTAGTATAGGGGGGAACACTGAAGCTTTCTTT.

The CDR3 spells CASSLVARVGLTDTQYF. DNA for the CDR3: TGTGCCAGCAGCTTAGTCGCCAGGGTCGGCCTCACAGATACGCAGTATTTT. V usage is TRBV7-6 and J usage is TRBJ2-3, with TRBD1 as a possible D gene (5 bases). Trimming stripped 1 base from V and 2 bases from J, with 16 bases between. The CDR3 runs 17 residues. CDR1 is SGHVS and CDR2 is FNYEAQ in the germline V gene.

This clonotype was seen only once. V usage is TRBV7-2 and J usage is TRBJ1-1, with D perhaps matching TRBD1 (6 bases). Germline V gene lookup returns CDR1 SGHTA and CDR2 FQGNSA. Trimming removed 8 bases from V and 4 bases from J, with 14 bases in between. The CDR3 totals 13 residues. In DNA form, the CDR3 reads TGTGCCAGCGCCGGGGGGGCATTCACTGAAGCTTTCTTT. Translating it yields CASAGGAFTEAFF. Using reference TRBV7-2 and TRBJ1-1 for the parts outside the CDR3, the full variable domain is GAGVSQSPSNKVTEKGKDVELRCDPISGHTALYWYRQSLGQGLEFLIYFQGNSAPDKSGLPSDRFSAERTGGSVSTLTIQRTQQEDSAVYLCASAGGAFTEAFFGQGTRLTVV.

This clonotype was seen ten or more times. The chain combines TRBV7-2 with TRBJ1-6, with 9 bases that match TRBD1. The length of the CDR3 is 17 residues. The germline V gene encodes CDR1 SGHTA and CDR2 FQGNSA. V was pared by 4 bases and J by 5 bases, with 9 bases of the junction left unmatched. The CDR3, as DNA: TGTGCCAGCAGCTCTCCAACAGGGGGCATGCATAATTCACCCCTCCACTTT. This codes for CASSSPTGGMHNSPLHF.

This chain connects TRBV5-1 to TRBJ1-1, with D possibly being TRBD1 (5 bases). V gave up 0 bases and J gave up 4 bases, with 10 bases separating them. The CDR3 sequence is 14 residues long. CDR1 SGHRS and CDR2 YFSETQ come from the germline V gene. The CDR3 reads CASSLGREATEAFF. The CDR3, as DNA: TGCGCCAGCAGCTTGGGCAGGGAGGCCACTGAAGCTTTCTTT.

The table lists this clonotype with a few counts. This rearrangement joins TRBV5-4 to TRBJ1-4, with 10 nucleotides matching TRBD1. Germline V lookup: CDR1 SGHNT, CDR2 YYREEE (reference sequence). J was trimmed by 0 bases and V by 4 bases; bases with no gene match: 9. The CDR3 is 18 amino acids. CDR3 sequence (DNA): TGTGCCAGCAGCAGGGGACAGGGGATCCCCTCAACTAATGAAAAACTGTTTTTT. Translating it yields CASSRGQGIPSTNEKLFF.